These 3 T cell receptor beta chains originate from one sample sequenced in a study of blood T cell repertoires in COVID-19. Clones were sequenced by immunoSEQ multiplex PCR, and TCRdb holds only the in-frame ones, with some missing. The data contain approximately 290,000 clones, 84% of them seen just once; the ten biggest clones take up about a sixth. The specimen sequenced was peripheral blood. Receptors were obtained from a person between 65 and 79 years old with COVID-19, enrolled during active disease.

This chain links TRBV2 with TRBJ1-5; D unclear. V lost 6 bases, J lost 2 bases, and 5 bases lay in between. Germline lookup yields CDR1 SNHLY and CDR2 FYNNEI. This CDR3 has 12 amino acids. In DNA, the CDR3 is TGTGCCAGCAGGGGAGGCAATCAGCCCCAGCATTTT. Amino acid sequence: CASRGGNQPQHF.

The genes are TRBV28 and TRBJ2-2; the match to TRBD2 covers 9 bases. The length of the CDR3 is 17 residues. Germline lookup yields CDR1 MDHEN and CDR2 SYDVKM. V trimming: 5 bases; J trimming: 3 bases; junction bases outside the gene matches: 10. CDR3 sequence reads: CASSTTWASGDTGELFF. The CDR3 nucleotides are TGTGCCAGCAGTACGACTTGGGCTAGCGGGGACACCGGGGAGCTGTTTTTT.

The rearrangement links TRBV28 to TRBJ1-5, with TRBD1 matching 7 bases. The trim removed 10 bases at V and 4 bases at J, leaving 13 bases unmatched. CDR1 and CDR2 from the germline V gene are MDHEN and SYDVKM. The length of the CDR3 is 15 residues. The CDR3 nucleotides are TGTGCCACCCAATTTCGGGACAGAAAGAATCAGCCCCAGCATTTT. It encodes CATQFRDRKNQPQHF.